Listed here is a single T cell receptor (beta chain). Its specificity is not known. This sample was taken from a study of regulatory and conventional T cells in RAG deficiency. Study-level points and caveats: Omenn syndrome and CID/AS patients had roughly 100-fold fewer unique Treg TCR beta sequences, versus around 9.8-fold elsewhere. These Omenn syndrome Treg sorts may hold peripherally activated cells instead. Shannon entropy was markedly lower and Simpson indices higher in RAG-deficient patients than control T-cell subsets.

Regulatory T cells were sorted from blood as CD4+ CD25-high CD127-low cells. The table came from immunoSEQ multiplex PCR; TCRdb's copy has only in-frame clones and leaves some out. The sample carries 20,000 or so clones, roughly 89% recorded once. In germline, CDR1 is SGHAT, CDR2 FQNNGV. CDR3 length equals 15 residues. V trimming: 1 base; J trimming: 5 bases; junction bases outside the gene matches: 8. This same sample was also part of a study on regulatory T cells. That paper notes: The primer mix had 52 TRBV and 13 TRBJ primers. Patient repertoires had restricted TRB V-J pairs and skewed V and J usage, most in Tregs.

The clonotype originates from a human donor in good health. The sequencing input was Tregs sorted from blood. The chain links TRBV11-2 to TRBJ2-7; 7 bases map to TRBD1. This CDR3 reads CASSLGVQGNNEQYF. CDR3 nucleotides: TGTGCCAGCAGCTTAGGTGTACAGGGGAACAACGAGCAGTACTTC.